The clone carrying this T cell receptor (beta chain) was found a few times. Its antigen is unknown. This record comes from a study of cytomegalovirus exposure and HLA in healthy donors. General study results and limits: There were some public TCRs occurring in many donors, but most TCR sequences were rare.

Amplification used 60 Vbeta primers and 13 Jbeta primers. TCRdb keeps only in-frame clones here, not all; method: immunoSEQ multiplex PCR. The sample yields about 90,000 clones, approximately 78% seen once. The CDR3 has 17 residues. The sample taken for sequencing was PBMCs. The rearrangement links TRBV21-1 to TRBJ2-7; the table names TRBD2, a call not compared with the DNA. TRBV21-1 corresponds to a pseudogene. The origin of this receptor is a woman aged 40-49 years in good health and CMV-seropositive. The CDR3, as DNA: TGTGCCAGCCTCTCCGGGACTAGCGGGTTCGCCCTCTACGAGCAGTACTTC. This translates into CASLSGTSGFALYEQYF.